These 12 T cell receptor beta chains originate from one sample sequenced in a study of blood T cells in healthy people across ages. It was with a sample-barcoded 5' primer and a J-beta primer mix that a second PCR of about 7 to 12 cycles was run. TCRdb redid the calling of the 5' RACE reads with MiXCR, one entry per CDR3 protein. Of 760,000 or so distinct CDR3 sequences in the sample, 25% are singletons; the top ten hold around 9.2%. These same records also appear under a second study, on T cells of mothers and their children.

Sequenced input: blood. The origin of the receptors is a boy between 5 and 17 years old in good health.

A few counts support this clonotype. The rearrangement links TRBV6-5 to TRBJ2-1; D perhaps matches TRBD2 (7 bases). This CDR3 has 15 amino acids. Trimming stripped 4 bases from V and 10 bases from J, with 20 bases between. Germline V gene data show CDR1 as MNHEY and CDR2 as SVGAGI. DNA of the CDR3: TGTGCCAGCAGTTGGAACGGGGGGCCCCTAGGGGAGCAGTTCTTC. The encoded protein is CASSWNGGPLGEQFF.

This chain links TRBV28 with TRBJ1-1; D is unclear. CDR3 size: 15 residues. With 3 bases removed from V and 0 bases from J, the gap between germline ends came to 11 bases. The germline gives CDR1 MDHEN, CDR2 SYDVKM. In DNA, the CDR3 is TGTGCCAGCAGTTTTAAAGGGCTAGTGAACACTGAAGCTTTCTTT. It codes for CASSFKGLVNTEAFF.

The chain has TRBV6-1 and TRBJ1-5, with D possibly TRBD1 on 6 matching bases. Germline-derived CDR1 and CDR2 are MNHNS and SASEGT. This CDR3 has 15 amino acids. Trimming left V 3 bases short and J 5 bases short, with 14 bases between. The chain's CDR3 is CASSERIQGDQPQHF. CDR3 nucleotides: TGTGCCAGCAGTGAGCGAATACAGGGCGATCAGCCCCAGCATTTT.

This clonotype was found a few times. This chain links TRBV20-1 with TRBJ2-3; possibly TRBD2 for D (5 bases). The CDR3 loop spans 12 amino acids. CDR1 is DFQATT and CDR2 is SNEGSKA in the germline V gene (reference sequence). Trimming cost V 7 bases and J 1 base, with 9 bases left between them. The CDR3 spells CSVPGGTDTQYF. The CDR3 DNA reads as TGCAGTGTGCCCGGGGGCACAGATACGCAGTATTTT.

This clonotype has just a few counts. This chain joins TRBV7-6 and TRBJ2-7; TRBD2 agrees at 11 bases. The J call may be faulty, since TRBJ2-1 better matches the DNA end. This CDR3 has 16 residues. The germline gives CDR1 SGHVS, CDR2 FNYEAQ. CDR3 nucleotide sequence: TGTGCCAGCAGCTTAGTTCTAGCGGGGGGACCCAGGGAGCAGTTCTTC. It is translated as CASSLVLAGGPREQFF.

The sample holds a few counts of this clonotype. CDR3 protein: CSVTGRARDEQYF. CDR3 bases: TGCAGCGTTACGGGCAGGGCGAGAGACGAGCAGTACTTC. This chain connects TRBV29-1 to TRBJ2-7; possibly TRBD1 for D (5 bases). Germline loops: CDR1 SQVTM, CDR2 ANQGSEA. Trimming took 5 bases from V and 5 from J, leaving 16 bases between them. The CDR3 runs 13 residues.

The rearrangement uses TRBV2 and TRBJ1-4; 8 nucleotides line up with TRBD1. The V gene end was trimmed by 8 bases and the J gene end by 8 bases; junction bases not matched to a gene: 7. Per germline, CDR1 SNHLY and CDR2 FYNNEI. The CDR3 extends over 13 amino acids. CDR3: CASQGQGREKLFF. The CDR3, as DNA: TGTGCCAGCCAAGGACAGGGAAGGGAAAAACTGTTTTTT.

The CDR3 sequence: CASSSTSGSHEQFF. The CDR3 DNA reads as TGTGCCAGCAGCTCGACTAGCGGGAGTCATGAGCAGTTCTTC. This sequence joins TRBV7-6 and TRBJ2-1, with TRBD2 matching over 12 bases. J lost 8 bases, V lost 4 bases, and 3 bases had no gene match. This CDR3 is built from 14 residues. The germline CDR1 and CDR2 sequences are SGHVS and FNYEAQ.

This clonotype occurred a few times. V and J are TRBV4-3 and TRBJ2-5, with D maybe TRBD1 (6 bases). The germline V and J ends were trimmed by 1 base and 5 bases, with 17 bases remaining between them. The CDR3 spans 16 residues. Germline assignment: CDR1 LGHNA and CDR2 YSLEER. CDR3 DNA sequence: TGCGCCAGCAGCCAAGGAACAGGGTCCTCGGGGGAGACCCAGTACTTC. Its translation is CASSQGTGSSGETQYF.

V gene TRBV7-9 combines with J gene TRBJ2-3; D gene uncertain. Germline values: CDR1 SEHNR, CDR2 FQNEAQ (reference sequence). The CDR3 is 16 residues long. V was cut by 0 bases and J by 0 bases, with 10 bases left in between. The DNA of the CDR3 is TGTGCCAGCAGCTTAGCGTTGACCGGAAGCACAGATACGCAGTATTTT. Translating gives CASSLALTGSTDTQYF. Drawing the rest from reference TRBV7-9 and TRBJ2-3, the complete variable domain is DTGVSQNPRHKITKRGQNVTFRCDPISEHNRLYWYRQTLGQGPEFLTYFQNEAQLEKSRLLSDRFSAERPKGSFSTLEIQRTEQGDSAMYLCASSLALTGSTDTQYFGPGTRLTVL.

This clonotype was found a few times. The V gene is TRBV29-1, the J gene TRBJ2-7, with D perhaps matching TRBD1 (5 bases). Germline V gene sequence: CDR1 SQVTM, CDR2 ANQGSEA. The CDR3 has 13 residues. V lost 4 bases and J 1 base, leaving 11 bases between the germline ends. CDR3 sequence: CSVAAGQSYEQYF. CDR3 DNA sequence: TGCAGCGTTGCAGCAGGGCAGTCCTACGAGCAGTACTTC.

The chain's CDR3 is CATSERRNSPLHF. DNA of the CDR3: TGTGCCACCTCGGAGAGGCGGAATTCACCCCTCCACTTT. The gene calls are TRBV15 and TRBJ1-6, with D unresolved. The CDR3 totals 13 residues. CDR1 and CDR2 (germline): LNHNV, YYDKDF (reference sequence). The ends were cut back, 8 bases at V and 7 bases at J, with 12 bases in the middle.